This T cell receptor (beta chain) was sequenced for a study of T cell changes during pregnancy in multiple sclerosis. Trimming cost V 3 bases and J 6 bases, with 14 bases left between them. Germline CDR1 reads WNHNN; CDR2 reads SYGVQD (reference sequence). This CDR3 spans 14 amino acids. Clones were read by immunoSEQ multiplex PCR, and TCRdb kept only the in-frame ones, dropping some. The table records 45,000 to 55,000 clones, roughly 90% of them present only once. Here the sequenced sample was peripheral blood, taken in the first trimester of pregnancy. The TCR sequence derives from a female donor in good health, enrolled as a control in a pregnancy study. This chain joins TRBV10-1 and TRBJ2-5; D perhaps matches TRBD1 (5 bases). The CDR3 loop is CASSDKGPLQTQYF. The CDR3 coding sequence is TGCGCCAGCAGTGATAAGGGGCCCCTTCAGACCCAGTACTTC.